Presented here are 9 T cell receptor beta chains from one specimen sequenced in a study of technical replicates of blood from several donors. Measured with immunoSEQ multiplex PCR; TCRdb has only the in-frame clones, and not every one. The sample consists of 55,000 to 60,000 clones, around 93% of them appearing once. The sample consisted of PBMCs. The receptors stem from a human donor in good health. Some clones in this sample may be carry-over from other donors' samples.

This rearrangement joins TRBV16 to TRBJ2-3, with a tentative D call TRBD1 (6 bases). Germline loops: CDR1 KGHSY, CDR2 FQNENV. The CDR3 runs 14 residues. Deletions cut 1 base from V and 8 bases from J, with 13 bases between. The CDR3 DNA is TGTGCCAGCAGCCAATACGTGACAGGCAGTACGCAGTATTTT. Translation: CASSQYVTGSTQYF. Full variable domain (outside the CDR3, taken from reference TRBV16 and TRBJ2-3): GEEVAQTPKHLVRGEGQKAKLYCAPIKGHSYVFWYQQVLKNEFKFLISFQNENVFDETGMPKERFSAKCLPNSPCSLEIQATKLEDSAVYFCASSQYVTGSTQYFGPGTRLTVL.

The chain uses TRBV4-3 and TRBJ2-1, with D perhaps TRBD2 (6 bases). The CDR3 length is 15 residues. Germline V gene sequence: CDR1 LGHNA, CDR2 YSLEER. V lost 4 bases and J 7 bases, leaving 17 bases between the germline ends. CDR3 coding DNA: TGCGCCAGCAGCCCATACGGTCCGGGGGATAATGAGCAGTTCTTC. This encodes CASSPYGPGDNEQFF.

The genes are TRBV30 and TRBJ1-1; D gene uncertain. The CDR3 contains 11 residues. Looked up from germline, CDR1 is GTSNPN and CDR2 is SVGIG (reference sequence). V shed 2 bases and J shed 8 bases, with 9 bases lying between them. CDR3 coding DNA: TGTGCCTGGAGTCGGAGGGAAGAAGCTTTCTTT. The encoded protein is CAWSRREEAFF.

This chain links TRBV10-3 with TRBJ2-5, with D uncertain. The V end was cut by 3 bases, the J end by 8 bases, with 13 bases between. The CDR3 has 13 residues. CDR1 is ENHRY and CDR2 is SYGVKD in the germline V gene. The DNA for the CDR3 is TGTGCCATCAGTGATCAGGCGAGAGTTACCCAGTACTTC. It yields the protein CAISDQARVTQYF.

The gene calls are TRBV6-6 and TRBJ2-1; D call uncertain. This CDR3 has 13 residues. Germline loops: CDR1 MNHNY, CDR2 SVGAGI (reference sequence). Trimming cost V 5 bases and J 5 bases, with 10 bases left between them. CDR3 sequence reads: CASSRGSDNEQFF. The CDR3 region has the DNA TGTGCCAGCAGTCGCGGATCGGACAATGAGCAGTTCTTC.

This clone was seen a single time. CDR3 in amino acids: CASSYLRTGNPGEQYF. The CDR3 bases are TGTGCCAGCAGTTACCTCCGGACAGGGAATCCCGGCGAGCAGTACTTC. The chain uses TRBV6-5 and TRBJ2-7; 8 nucleotides agree with TRBD1. The germline CDR1 and CDR2 sequences are MNHEY and SVGAGI. V lost 2 bases and J lost 6; bases outside the gene matches: 12. The CDR3 extends over 16 amino acids.

Written as DNA, the CDR3 is TGTGCCCGCCCGGGGACCCAGTACTTC. Protein sequence: CARPGTQYF. This chain uses TRBV30 with TRBJ2-5, with D unclear. The CDR3 loop spans 9 amino acids. V was clipped by 8 bases and J by 7 bases, with 8 bases between them. Germline V gene lookup returns CDR1 GTSNPN and CDR2 SVGIG (reference sequence).

The CDR3 DNA is TGTGCCAGCTCACCTTCGGCCCTGGGGAGTGAGCAGTACTTC. Residues: CASSPSALGSEQYF. V is TRBV18 and J is TRBJ2-7; tentatively, D is TRBD2 (5 bases). This CDR3 has 14 amino acids. Germline V gene data show CDR1 as KGHSH and CDR2 as LQKENI. Trimming removed 3 bases from V and 7 bases from J, with 16 bases in between.

The chain combines TRBV11-2 with TRBJ2-3, with 13 bases identical to TRBD2. Germline V lookup: CDR1 SGHAT, CDR2 FQNNGV. CDR3 length: 15 amino acids. The J segment lost 7 bases and the V segment lost 4 bases, leaving 5 bases of the junction unmatched. The CDR3 sequence is CASSSGLAGLYTQYF. CDR3 sequence (DNA): TGTGCCAGCAGCTCGGGACTAGCGGGGCTGTATACGCAGTATTTT.